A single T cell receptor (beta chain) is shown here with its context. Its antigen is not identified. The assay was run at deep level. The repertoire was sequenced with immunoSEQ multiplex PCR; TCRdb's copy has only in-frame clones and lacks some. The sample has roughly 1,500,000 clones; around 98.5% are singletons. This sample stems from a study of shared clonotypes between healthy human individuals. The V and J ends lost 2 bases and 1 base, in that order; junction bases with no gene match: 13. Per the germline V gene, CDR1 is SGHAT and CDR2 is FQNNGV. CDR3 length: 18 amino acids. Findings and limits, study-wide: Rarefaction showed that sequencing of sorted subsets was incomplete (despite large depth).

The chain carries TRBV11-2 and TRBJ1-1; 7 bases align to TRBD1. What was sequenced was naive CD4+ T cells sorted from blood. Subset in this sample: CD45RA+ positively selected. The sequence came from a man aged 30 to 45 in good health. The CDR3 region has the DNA TGTGCCAGCAGCTTAAGACGGGACAGCGGGGGAAAGAACACTGAAGCTTTCTTT. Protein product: CASSLRRDSGGKNTEAFF.